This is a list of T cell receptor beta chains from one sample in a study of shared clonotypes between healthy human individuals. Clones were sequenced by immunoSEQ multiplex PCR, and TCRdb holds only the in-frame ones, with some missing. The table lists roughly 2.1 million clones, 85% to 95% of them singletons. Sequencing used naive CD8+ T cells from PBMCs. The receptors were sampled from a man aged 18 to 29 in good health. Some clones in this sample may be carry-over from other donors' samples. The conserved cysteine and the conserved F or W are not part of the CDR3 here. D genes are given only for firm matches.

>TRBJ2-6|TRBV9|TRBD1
ASSAFDRAAGANVLT
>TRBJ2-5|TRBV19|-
ASSALRGPQETQY
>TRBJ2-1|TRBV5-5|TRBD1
ASSIRDRGIDEQF
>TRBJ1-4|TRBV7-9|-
ASSPGHRNEKLF
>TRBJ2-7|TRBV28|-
ASSPVGVGYEQY
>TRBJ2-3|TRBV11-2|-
ASSLVWGAFSTDTQY
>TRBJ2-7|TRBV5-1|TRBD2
ASSPGPGGHREQY
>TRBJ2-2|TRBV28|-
ASSGSQNTGELF
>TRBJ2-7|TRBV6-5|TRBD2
ASRVLAVSYEQY
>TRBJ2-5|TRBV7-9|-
ASSPPTEETQY
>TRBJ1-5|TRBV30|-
AWRRKGLQPQH
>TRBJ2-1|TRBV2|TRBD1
ASSARDRVDEQF
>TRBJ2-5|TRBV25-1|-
ASSLRGRQETQY
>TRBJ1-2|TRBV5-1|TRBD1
ASSPDRGSNYGYT
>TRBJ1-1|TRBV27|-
ASSHRDGGTEAF
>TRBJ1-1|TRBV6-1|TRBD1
AGTGGTEAF
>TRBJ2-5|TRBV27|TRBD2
ASVGYVAGLAGRTQY
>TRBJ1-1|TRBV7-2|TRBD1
ASSLARGQGEAF
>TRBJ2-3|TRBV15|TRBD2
ATSRAMRERGDTQY
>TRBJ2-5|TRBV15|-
ATSNPGPGGTQY
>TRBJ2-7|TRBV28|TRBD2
ASSLPLAGEVEQY
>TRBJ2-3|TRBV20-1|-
SARTTDTQY
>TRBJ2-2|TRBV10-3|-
AISSRDTVANTGELF
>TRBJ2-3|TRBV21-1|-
ASSTSPDPGADTQY
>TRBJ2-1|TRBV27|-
ASRLGGTVAGTYNEQF
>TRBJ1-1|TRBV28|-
ASSETGGVSNTEAF
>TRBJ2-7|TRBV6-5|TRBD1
ASSFTGGPYEQY
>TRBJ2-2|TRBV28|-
ASSFGVLNTGELF
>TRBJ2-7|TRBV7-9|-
ASSFHGTLRTEAYEQY
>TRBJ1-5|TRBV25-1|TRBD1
ASTSRRTGPSQPQH
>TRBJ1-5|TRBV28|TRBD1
ASRPYRGLQPQH
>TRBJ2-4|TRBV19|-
ASSISIGMAKNIQY